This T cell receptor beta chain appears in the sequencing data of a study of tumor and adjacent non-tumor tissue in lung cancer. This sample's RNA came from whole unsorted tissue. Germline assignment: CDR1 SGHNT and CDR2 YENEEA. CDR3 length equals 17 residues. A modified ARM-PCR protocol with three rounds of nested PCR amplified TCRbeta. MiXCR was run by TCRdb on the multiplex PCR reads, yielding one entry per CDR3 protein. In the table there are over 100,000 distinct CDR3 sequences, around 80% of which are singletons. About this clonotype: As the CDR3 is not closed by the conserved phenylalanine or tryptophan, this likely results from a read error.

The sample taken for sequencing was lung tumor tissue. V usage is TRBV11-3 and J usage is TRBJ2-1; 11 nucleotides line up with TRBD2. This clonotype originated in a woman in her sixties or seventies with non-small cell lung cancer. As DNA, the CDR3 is TGTGCCAGCAACTTAGAGTTGACTAGCGGGAACAACAATGAGCAGTTCCTC. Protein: CASNLELTSGNNNEQFL.